These 6 T cell receptor beta chains were sequenced from one sample in a study of blood T cell repertoires in COVID-19. Libraries were prepared by immunoSEQ multiplex PCR; TCRdb keeps only in-frame clonotypes and omits some of them. The data contain over 90,000 clones, roughly 80% of them seen just once; the ten biggest clones take up 4% to 5.5%. Sequencing input: peripheral blood. Every receptor here comes from a man between 60 and 70 years old with acute or convalescent COVID-19.

The chain recombines TRBV4-3 with TRBJ1-4; 12 bases map to TRBD1. The CDR3 is made up of 17 amino acids. Germline values: CDR1 LGHNA, CDR2 YSLEER. V shed 1 base, J shed 8 bases, and the junction held 8 bases outside the gene matches. As DNA, the CDR3 is TGCGCCAGCAGCCAAGTAGGGACAGGGGGCTTAAAAGAAAAACTGTTTTTT. As protein: CASSQVGTGGLKEKLFF.

This chain joins TRBV3-1 (or the pseudogene TRBV3-2) and TRBJ2-1; 12 bases align to TRBD2. Germline CDR1 and CDR2: LGHDT and YNNKEL (reference sequence). The CDR3 has 19 amino acids. V lost 1 base and J lost 3; bases outside the gene matches: 10. Here the CDR3 DNA reads TGTGCCAGCAGCCAAGGAAGGCTAGCGGGGGGGCTTTGCTACAATGAGCAGTTCTTC. Translation gives CASSQGRLAGGLCYNEQFF.

This clone came up a few times. V is TRBV9 and J is TRBJ2-7, with 11 bases aligning to TRBD2. V lost 4 bases and J lost 5; bases outside the gene matches: 8. Germline CDR1 reads SGDLS; CDR2 reads YYNGEE. The CDR3 consists of 15 residues. CDR3 residues: CASSSLAGGLNEQYF. CDR3 coding DNA: TGTGCCAGCAGCTCCCTAGCGGGGGGTCTGAACGAGCAGTACTTC.

The chain employs TRBV19 and TRBJ1-1, with D maybe TRBD1 (5 bases). V lost 4 bases, J lost 6 bases, and 15 bases lay in between. The CDR3 has 14 amino acids. The germline V gene encodes CDR1 LNHDA and CDR2 SQIVND (reference sequence). CDR3 DNA sequence: TGTGCCAGTAGTACCTCCGGGGGGATCTCTGAAGCTTTCTTT. Translation: CASSTSGGISEAFF.

This chain joins TRBV6-5 and TRBJ1-5; 9 bases fit TRBD1. Losses at the gene ends were 4 bases for V and 5 bases for J; bases not matched to a gene: 9. Germline V gene data show CDR1 as MNHEY and CDR2 as SVGAGI. CDR3 size: 16 residues. The chain's CDR3 is CASSSKDRGSHQPQHF. The CDR3 DNA is TGTGCCAGCAGTTCGAAGGACAGGGGTTCCCATCAGCCCCAGCATTTT.

The rearrangement links TRBV6-5 to TRBJ2-4, with a weak D call TRBD1 (6 bases). The CDR3 has 15 amino acids. Trimming removed 5 bases from V and 0 bases from J, with 11 bases in between. CDR1 and CDR2 (germline): MNHEY, SVGAGI. The CDR3 spells CASSLQGLAKNIQYF. The CDR3 DNA is TGTGCCAGCAGTCTACAGGGCCTAGCCAAAAACATTCAGTACTTC.